Following are 16 T cell receptor beta chains from one sample sequenced in a study of T cell responses to AZD1222 COVID-19 vaccine. The repertoire was sequenced with immunoSEQ multiplex PCR; TCRdb's copy has only in-frame clones and lacks some. The repertoire holds 82,000 or so clones, with 90% to 95% as singletons. The material sequenced was peripheral blood, taken on day 0 of AZD1222 vaccination. Receptors were obtained from an adult in good health.

The chain joins TRBV18 to TRBJ2-5; D is unresolved. From germline, CDR1 is KGHSH and CDR2 LQKENI. The V and J ends lost 0 bases and 5 bases respectively, with 10 bases between them. CDR3 length: 14 amino acids. Written as DNA, the CDR3 is TGTGCCAGCTCACCACCGCCCCTGGGGGAGACCCAGTACTTC. It specifies CASSPPPLGETQYF.

J is TRBJ1-3 and V is TRBV29-1; D is ambiguous. The CDR3 has 13 residues. Germline loops: CDR1 SQVTM, CDR2 ANQGSEA. V was pared by 2 bases and J by 2 bases, with 7 bases between. CDR3: CSVEPGTGNTIYF. In DNA, the CDR3 is TGCAGCGTTGAACCTGGGACTGGAAACACCATATATTTT. The variable domain in full, completed from reference TRBV29-1 and TRBJ1-3, reads SAVISQKPSRDICQRGTSLTIQCQVDSQVTMMFWYRQQPGQSLTLIATANQGSEATYESGFVIDKFPISRPNLTFSTLTVSNMSPEDSSIYLCSVEPGTGNTIYFGEGSWLTVV.

With regard to this clone: Relative to the germline gene, one junction end is altered; a read error may explain this. The chain carries TRBV7-7 and TRBJ2-1; a possible D gene is TRBD1 (6 bases). There are 16 residues in the CDR3. Germline V CDR1 and CDR2: SSHAT, FNYEAQ (reference sequence). In nucleotides, the CDR3 is TGTGCTAGCAGCAAGACATCCGGGACAATGAACAATGAGCAGTTCTTC. Encoded protein: CASSKTSGTMNNEQFF.

The chain links TRBV14 to TRBJ1-1; D gene uncertain. Per the germline V gene, CDR1 is SGHDN and CDR2 is FVKESK. Trimming removed 3 bases at V and 5 bases at J, with 10 bases between. The CDR3 consists of 13 residues. The CDR3 spells CASSQVRGTEAFF. The CDR3 nucleotides are TGTGCCAGCAGCCAGGTGCGAGGTACTGAAGCTTTCTTT.

This clone was counted a few times. The chain uses TRBV10-3 and TRBJ1-4, with a weak D call TRBD1 (6 bases). The CDR3 has 16 residues. Germline V gene lookup returns CDR1 ENHRY and CDR2 SYGVKD. Trimming cost V 10 bases and J 3 bases, with 21 bases left between them. CDR3 nucleotides: TGTGCCAGGGATGGGAGCCAGGACAGCCCTAATGAAAAACTGTTTTTT. Translating gives CARDGSQDSPNEKLFF.

This chain connects TRBV28 to TRBJ2-1; 7 nucleotides match TRBD2. This CDR3 is 16 amino acids long. The V and J ends lost 6 bases and 4 bases, in that order; junction bases with no gene match: 12. Germline V gene data show CDR1 as MDHEN and CDR2 as SYDVKM. In DNA form, the CDR3 reads TGTGCCAGCAGCCCATCGTACGGGACTATTTACAATGAGCAGTTCTTC. It is translated as CASSPSYGTIYNEQFF.

This clone occurred once. This chain links TRBV6-5 with TRBJ1-2; 7 bases agree with TRBD1. The germline CDR1 and CDR2 sequences are MNHEY and SVGAGI. There are 14 residues in the CDR3. V lost 7 bases and J lost 4; bases outside the gene matches: 9. As DNA, the CDR3 is TGTGCCAGCACCCTTGACAGGGACCCCTATGGCTACACCTTC. Translating it yields CASTLDRDPYGYTF.

In its sample, this clone was seen a few times. V usage is TRBV18 and J usage is TRBJ2-1; TRBD1 aligns across 10 bases. After removal of 4 bases from V and 9 bases from J, the junction contained 12 bases not matched to a gene. The CDR3 extends over 16 amino acids. Germline CDR1 is KGHSH and CDR2 is LQKENI. Here the CDR3 DNA reads TGTGCCAGCTCACGGGTCACGGGACAGGGGTTGGGTGAGCAGTTCTTC. Its translation is CASSRVTGQGLGEQFF.

The chain couples TRBV24-1 to TRBJ2-2; tentative D call: TRBD1 (6 bases). V gave up 4 bases and J gave up 3 bases, with 17 bases separating them. The CDR3 extends over 17 amino acids. The germline V gene encodes CDR1 KGHDR and CDR2 SFDVKD. Here the CDR3 reads CATSDPTTGSDTGELFF. The CDR3 DNA reads as TGTGCCACCAGTGACCCAACTACAGGGTCGGACACCGGGGAGCTGTTTTTT.

In this sample, this clone turned up once. J is TRBJ2-2 and V is TRBV5-1, with D maybe TRBD2 (6 bases). Trimming took off 0 bases at V and 6 bases at J, with 6 bases between the two ends. The CDR3 is made up of 13 amino acids. Germline lookup yields CDR1 SGHRS and CDR2 YFSETQ. The CDR3 DNA reads as TGCGCCAGCAGCTTGGGGAGGGCCGGGGAGCTGTTTTTT. Its protein is CASSLGRAGELFF.

V and J are TRBV7-6 and TRBJ1-6, with a tentative D call TRBD1 (5 bases). V was pared by 5 bases and J by 1 base, with 21 bases between. From germline, CDR1 is SGHVS and CDR2 FNYEAQ. The CDR3 sequence is 19 residues long. In DNA, the CDR3 is TGTGCCAGCAGCAGGAGCCTTGGGGGGAAAGGTTCCTATAATTCACCCCTCCACTTT. It translates to CASSRSLGGKGSYNSPLHF. The whole variable domain, filled in from reference TRBV7-6 and TRBJ1-6, reads GAGVSQSPRYKVTKRGQDVALRCDPISGHVSLYWYRQALGQGPEFLTYFNYEAQQDKSGLPNDRFSAERPEGSISTLTIQRTEQRDSAMYRCASSRSLGGKGSYNSPLHFGNGTRLTVT.

This rearrangement joins TRBV25-1 to TRBJ1-5; 10 bases are shared with TRBD1. J lost 4 bases, V lost 5 bases, and 5 bases had no gene match. CDR3 length: 15 amino acids. The V gene's germline CDR1 is MGHDK and CDR2 SYGVNS. CDR3 sequence: CASSIGQGVNQPQHF. CDR3 bases: TGTGCCAGCAGTATCGGACAGGGGGTTAATCAGCCCCAGCATTTT.

This clone has a handful of counts. This chain links TRBV2 with TRBJ2-3; TRBD1 agrees at 8 bases. This CDR3 contains 14 residues. V shed 10 bases and J 4 bases; nucleotides not matched to a gene: 10. Germline assignment: CDR1 SNHLY and CDR2 FYNNEI. CDR3 loop: CANAQGARSDTQYF. The DNA for the CDR3 is TGTGCCAACGCCCAGGGGGCGAGGTCAGATACGCAGTATTTT.

The chain has TRBV5-1 and TRBJ1-2, with 8 bases matching TRBD1. From germline, CDR1 is SGHRS and CDR2 YFSETQ. The junction had 4 bases not matched to a gene; V was cut back by 3 bases and J by 6 bases. This CDR3 has 13 amino acids. CDR3 DNA: TGCGCCAGCAGCTCCGGACAGGGACATGGCTACACCTTC. Amino acids: CASSSGQGHGYTF.

The chain joins TRBV12-5 to TRBJ2-1; D is possibly TRBD1 (6 bases). This CDR3 spans 12 amino acids. Per the germline V gene, CDR1 is LGHNT and CDR2 is FRNRAP. The V gene lost 5 bases and the J gene lost 8 bases, with 10 bases spanning the gap. The chain's CDR3 is CASGPEGDEQFF. DNA of the CDR3: TGTGCTAGTGGTCCCGAGGGGGATGAGCAGTTCTTC.

The chain uses TRBV3-1 (or the pseudogene TRBV3-2) and TRBJ2-1, with D possibly being TRBD2 (7 bases). Trimming left V 2 bases short and J 3 bases short, with 11 bases between. The germline V gene encodes CDR1 LGHDT and CDR2 YNNKEL (reference sequence). The CDR3 is 15 amino acids. CDR3 DNA sequence: TGTGCCAGCAGCCAACAGAGGGGGGGCTACAATGAGCAGTTCTTC. Translation: CASSQQRGGYNEQFF.